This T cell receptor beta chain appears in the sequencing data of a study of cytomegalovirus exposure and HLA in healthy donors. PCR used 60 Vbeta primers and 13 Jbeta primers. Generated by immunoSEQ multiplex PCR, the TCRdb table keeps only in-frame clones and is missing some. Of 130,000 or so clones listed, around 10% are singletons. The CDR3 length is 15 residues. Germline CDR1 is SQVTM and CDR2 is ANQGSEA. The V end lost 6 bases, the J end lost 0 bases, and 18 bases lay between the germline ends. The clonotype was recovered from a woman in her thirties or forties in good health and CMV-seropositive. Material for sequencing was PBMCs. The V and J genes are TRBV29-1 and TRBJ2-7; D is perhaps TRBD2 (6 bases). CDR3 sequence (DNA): TGCAGCGTCAGAGGATCCGGGAGTACCTCCTACGAGCAGTACTTC. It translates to CSVRGSGSTSYEQYF.